These 13 T cell receptor beta chains share one sample of origin, sequenced in a study of blood T cell repertoires in COVID-19 (dated by TCRdb to about 2020). Receptor libraries were prepared by the immunoSEQ multiplex PCR assay. Imported from immuneACCESS, the table was reduced by TCRdb to in-frame sequences with V and J called. These copies leave out some clones; in studies compared against another copy, an unresolved V gene accounts for under half, and the cause of the remainder is not known. The sample data list about 290,000 clones, and under 90% of these were observed just once. About 1.8% of the sample lies in the top ten. Input material: PBMCs or T cells enriched from blood (not recorded which). The receptors were gathered from a woman aged 40 to 50 who had recovered from COVID-19.

This chain connects TRBV14 to TRBJ2-7, with TRBD1 matching over 9 bases. CDR3 length: 14 amino acids. In germline, CDR1 is SGHDN, CDR2 FVKESK. Trimming cost V 3 bases and J 4 bases; bases outside gene matches: 4. Written as DNA, the CDR3 is TGTGCCAGCAGCCACGGGACAGGGAAATACGAGCAGTACTTC. Its protein product is CASSHGTGKYEQYF.

CDR3 DNA: TGTGCCAGCTCATTTCTAGGCCAGACCCAGTACTTC. It is translated as CASSFLGQTQYF. The V gene is TRBV18, the J gene TRBJ2-5, with D uncertain. Trimming took off 5 bases at V and 6 bases at J, with 10 bases between the two ends. The CDR3 is 12 residues long. Germline V lookup: CDR1 KGHSH, CDR2 LQKENI. The complete variable domain, with remaining parts taken from reference TRBV18 and TRBJ2-5, reads NAGVMQNPRHLVRRRGQEARLRCSPMKGHSHVYWYRQLPEEGLKFMVYLQKENIIDESGMPKERFSAEFPKEGPSILRIQQVVRGDSAAYFCASSFLGQTQYFGPGTRLLVL.

The J gene is TRBJ2-5, the V gene TRBV4-3; 8 bases fit TRBD2. The CDR3 is 15 residues long. Germline CDR1 reads LGHNA; CDR2 reads YSLEER. V lost 0 bases to trimming and J lost 5 bases; unmatched junction nucleotides: 5. CDR3: CASSQDQRGRETQYF. CDR3 nucleotides: TGCGCCAGCAGCCAAGATCAGCGGGGGAGGGAGACCCAGTACTTC.

The rearrangement uses TRBV2 and TRBJ1-6; 7 nucleotides line up with TRBD1. Germline trimming cut 6 bases from V and 6 bases from J; bases unmatched to any gene: 5. Germline CDR1 SNHLY, CDR2 FYNNEI. CDR3 size: 14 residues. The CDR3 coding sequence is TGTGCCAGCAGGTCCAGGGGGTCTAATTCACCCCTCCACTTT. Encoded protein: CASRSRGSNSPLHF. The full variable domain, completed using reference TRBV2 and TRBJ1-6, is EPEVTQTPSHQVTQMGQEVILRCVPISNHLYFYWYRQILGQKVEFLVSFYNNEISEKSEIFDDQFSVERPDGSNFTLKIRSTKLEDSAMYFCASRSRGSNSPLHFGNGTRLTVT.

The CDR3 loop reads CASSDPRQGDNEQFF. CDR3 DNA: TGTGCCAGCAGTGATCCCCGACAGGGGGACAATGAGCAGTTCTTC. The chain couples TRBV25-1 to TRBJ2-1, with 9 bases fitting TRBD1. The CDR3 spans 15 residues. Germline lookup yields CDR1 MGHDK and CDR2 SYGVNS. The junction had 5 bases not matched to a gene; V was cut back by 3 bases and J by 5 bases. The variable domain in full, completed from reference TRBV25-1 and TRBJ2-1, reads EADIYQTPRYLVIGTGKKITLECSQTMGHDKMYWYQQDPGMELHLIHYSYGVNSTEKGDLSSESTVSRIRTEHFPLTLESARPSHTSQYLCASSDPRQGDNEQFFGPGTRLTVL.

V usage is TRBV27 and J usage is TRBJ2-5; 9 bases are a match to TRBD2. The V segment lost 3 bases and the J segment 1 base; nucleotides outside the gene matches: 3. This CDR3 is built from 15 residues. In germline, CDR1 is MNHEY, CDR2 SMNVEV (reference sequence). As DNA, the CDR3 is TGTGCCAGCAGTTTGAGACTAGCGGTCCAAGAGACCCAGTACTTC. Its protein product is CASSLRLAVQETQYF.

The rearrangement links TRBV5-1 to TRBJ1-1, with 7 bases fitting TRBD1. This CDR3 has 14 residues. The J segment lost 1 base and the V segment lost 4 bases, leaving 4 bases of the junction unmatched. CDR1 is SGHRS, CDR2 YFSETQ, per germline. CDR3 loop: CASSRQGKNTEAFF. The CDR3 DNA is TGCGCCAGCAGCAGACAGGGAAAGAACACTGAAGCTTTCTTT.

This clone appeared a single time. The V gene is TRBV18, the J gene TRBJ1-1; weak D call: TRBD1 (6 bases). The germline gives CDR1 KGHSH, CDR2 LQKENI. CDR3 length: 13 residues. Trimming shortened V by 4 bases and J by 6 bases, and 12 bases separated the two germline ends. Here the CDR3 DNA reads TGTGCCAGCTCACAACAGGGTTACGCTGAAGCTTTCTTT. As protein: CASSQQGYAEAFF.

This chain links TRBV27 with TRBJ2-2; 9 nucleotides line up with TRBD2. CDR1 is MNHEY and CDR2 is SMNVEV in the germline V gene (reference sequence). The CDR3 sequence is 14 residues long. V gave up 4 bases and J gave up 9 bases; unmatched junction bases: 6. The CDR3 DNA follows: TGTGCCAGCAGTTGGAGCGGGAGGCATAGGGAGCTGTTTTTT. This codes for CASSWSGRHRELFF.

J is TRBJ2-7 and V is TRBV5-1, with D perhaps matching TRBD2 (5 bases). Looked up from germline, CDR1 is SGHRS and CDR2 is YFSETQ. The CDR3 sequence is 15 residues long. With 0 bases removed from V and 3 bases from J, the gap between germline ends came to 13 bases. CDR3 nucleotide sequence: TGCGCCAGCAGCTTGGCTGCCGGGATAAACTACGAGCAGTACTTC. Its protein product is CASSLAAGINYEQYF.

V usage is TRBV5-4 and J usage is TRBJ2-7, with D uncertain. The germline V and J ends were trimmed by 7 bases and 5 bases, with 16 bases remaining between them. The CDR3 loop spans 13 amino acids. The V gene's germline CDR1 is SGHNT and CDR2 YYREEE (reference sequence). The CDR3 coding sequence is TGTGCCAGCCGTCGGAGTTTTGCAGACGAGCAGTACTTC. Translating it yields CASRRSFADEQYF.

V gene TRBV27 combines with J gene TRBJ1-6, with TRBD1 as a possible D gene (6 bases). The V gene lost 5 bases and the J gene lost 6 bases, with 14 bases spanning the gap. The CDR3 loop spans 15 amino acids. Germline V CDR1 and CDR2: MNHEY, SMNVEV (reference sequence). The CDR3 sequence: CASSPSGQFNSPLHF. Written as DNA, the CDR3 is TGTGCCAGCAGTCCTTCAGGACAGTTTAATTCACCCCTCCACTTT.

V gene TRBV7-2 combines with J gene TRBJ2-7; the D gene is possibly TRBD1 (5 bases). V was pared by 3 bases and J by 6 bases, with 9 bases between. The CDR3 consists of 12 residues. Per germline, CDR1 SGHTA and CDR2 FQGNSA. The CDR3 bases are TGTGCCAGCAGCTTCCCAGGGCCCGAGCAGTACTTC. Residues: CASSFPGPEQYF.